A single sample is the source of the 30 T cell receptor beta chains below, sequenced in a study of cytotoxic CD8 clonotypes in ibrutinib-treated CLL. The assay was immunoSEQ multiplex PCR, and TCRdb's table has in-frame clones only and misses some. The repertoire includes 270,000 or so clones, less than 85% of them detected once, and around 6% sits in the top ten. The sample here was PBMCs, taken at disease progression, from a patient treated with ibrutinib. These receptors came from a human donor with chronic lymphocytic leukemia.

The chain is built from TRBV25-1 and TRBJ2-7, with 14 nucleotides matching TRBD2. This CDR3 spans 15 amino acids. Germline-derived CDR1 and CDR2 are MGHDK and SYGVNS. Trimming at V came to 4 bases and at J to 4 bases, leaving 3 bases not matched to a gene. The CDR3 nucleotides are TGTGCCAGCAGTGGGGGACTAGCGGGGGCTTACGAGCAGTACTTC. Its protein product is CASSGGLAGAYEQYF.

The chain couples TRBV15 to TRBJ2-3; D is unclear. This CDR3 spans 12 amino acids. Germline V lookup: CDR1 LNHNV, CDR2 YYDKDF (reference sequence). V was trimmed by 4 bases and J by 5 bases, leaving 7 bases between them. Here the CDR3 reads CATSIALDTQYF. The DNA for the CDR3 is TGTGCCACCAGCATTGCGCTAGATACGCAGTATTTT. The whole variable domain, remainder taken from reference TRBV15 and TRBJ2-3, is DAMVIQNPRYQVTQFGKPVTLSCSQTLNHNVMYWYQQKSSQAPKLLFHYYDKDFNNEADTPDNFQSRRPNTSFCFLDIRSPGLGDTAMYLCATSIALDTQYFGPGTRLTVL.

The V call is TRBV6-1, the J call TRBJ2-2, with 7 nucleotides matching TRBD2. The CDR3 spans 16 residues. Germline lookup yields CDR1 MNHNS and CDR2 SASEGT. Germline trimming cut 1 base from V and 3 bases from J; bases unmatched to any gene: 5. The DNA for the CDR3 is TGTGCCAGCAGTGAAGTCGCTAGCGGCTACACCGGGGAGCTGTTTTTT. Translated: CASSEVASGYTGELFF.

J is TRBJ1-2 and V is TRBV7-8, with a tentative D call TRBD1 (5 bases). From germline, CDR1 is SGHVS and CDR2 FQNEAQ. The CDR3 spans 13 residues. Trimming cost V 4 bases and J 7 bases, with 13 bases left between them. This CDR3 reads CASSSTGGTGYTF. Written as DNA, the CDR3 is TGTGCCAGCAGCTCTACTGGGGGGACTGGCTACACCTTC.

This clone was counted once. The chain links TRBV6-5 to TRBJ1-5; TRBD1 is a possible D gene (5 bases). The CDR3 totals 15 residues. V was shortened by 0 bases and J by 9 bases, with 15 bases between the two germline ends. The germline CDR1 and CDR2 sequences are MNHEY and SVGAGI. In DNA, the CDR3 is TGTGCCAGCAGTTACTCCGGGACGGCGAACCGGCCCCAGCATTTT. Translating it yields CASSYSGTANRPQHF.

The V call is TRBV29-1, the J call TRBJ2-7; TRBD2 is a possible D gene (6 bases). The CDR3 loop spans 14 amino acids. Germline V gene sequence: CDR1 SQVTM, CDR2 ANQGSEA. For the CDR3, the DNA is TGCAGTACCTTGGATGGAGGGGAACACTACGAGCAGTACTTC. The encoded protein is CSTLDGGEHYEQYF.

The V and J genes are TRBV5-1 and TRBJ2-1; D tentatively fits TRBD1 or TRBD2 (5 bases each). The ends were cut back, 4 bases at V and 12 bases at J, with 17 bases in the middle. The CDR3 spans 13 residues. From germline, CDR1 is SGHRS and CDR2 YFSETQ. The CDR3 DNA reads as TGCGCCAGCAGCGTTGGGACCGCCATCGGGCAGTTCTTC. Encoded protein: CASSVGTAIGQFF.

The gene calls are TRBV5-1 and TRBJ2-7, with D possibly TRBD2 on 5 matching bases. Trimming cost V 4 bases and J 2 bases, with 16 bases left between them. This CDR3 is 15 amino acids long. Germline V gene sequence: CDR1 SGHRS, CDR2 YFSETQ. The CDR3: CASSPGVPETYEQYF. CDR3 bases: TGCGCCAGCAGCCCCGGGGTCCCAGAGACCTACGAGCAGTACTTC.

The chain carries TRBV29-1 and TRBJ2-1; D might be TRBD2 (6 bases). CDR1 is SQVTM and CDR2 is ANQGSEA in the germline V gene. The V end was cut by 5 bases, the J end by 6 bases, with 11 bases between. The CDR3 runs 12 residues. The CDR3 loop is CSVNRLVNEQFF. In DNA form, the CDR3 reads TGCAGCGTTAATAGACTAGTCAATGAGCAGTTCTTC.

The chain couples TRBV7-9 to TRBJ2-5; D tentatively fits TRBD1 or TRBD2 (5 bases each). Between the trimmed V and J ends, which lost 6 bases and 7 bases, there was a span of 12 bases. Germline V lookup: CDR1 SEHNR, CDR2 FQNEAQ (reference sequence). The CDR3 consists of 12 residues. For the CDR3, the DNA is TGTGCCAGCAGTCATCGAGGGACGACCCAGTACTTC. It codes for CASSHRGTTQYF.

The CDR3 DNA reads TGTGCCAGCAGCGACTCCGGGACAAAGGGTAACTATGGCTACACCTTC. Protein: CASSDSGTKGNYGYTF. This chain uses TRBV9 with TRBJ1-2; D is perhaps TRBD1 (6 bases). This CDR3 has 16 residues. V was trimmed by 3 bases and J by 1 base, leaving 16 bases between them. Germline CDR1 is SGDLS and CDR2 is YYNGEE.

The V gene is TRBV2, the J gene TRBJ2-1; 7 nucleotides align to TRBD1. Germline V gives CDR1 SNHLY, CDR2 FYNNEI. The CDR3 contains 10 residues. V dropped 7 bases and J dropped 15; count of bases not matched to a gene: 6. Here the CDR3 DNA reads TGTGCCAGCACCGACAGGGTTCCGTTCTTC. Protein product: CASTDRVPFF.

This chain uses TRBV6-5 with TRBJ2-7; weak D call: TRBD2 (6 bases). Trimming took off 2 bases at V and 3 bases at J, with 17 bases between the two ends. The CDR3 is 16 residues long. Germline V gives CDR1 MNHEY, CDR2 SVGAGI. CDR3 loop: CASSYERVPWGYEQYF. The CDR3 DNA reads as TGTGCCAGCAGTTACGAGCGGGTACCGTGGGGCTACGAGCAGTACTTC.

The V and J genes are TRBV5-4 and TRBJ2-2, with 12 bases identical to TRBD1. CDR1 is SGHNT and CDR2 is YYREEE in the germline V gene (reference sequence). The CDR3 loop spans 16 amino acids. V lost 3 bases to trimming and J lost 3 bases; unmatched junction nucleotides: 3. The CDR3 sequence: CASSSGTGGYTGELFF. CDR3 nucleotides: TGTGCCAGCAGCTCCGGGACAGGGGGCTACACCGGGGAGCTGTTTTTT.

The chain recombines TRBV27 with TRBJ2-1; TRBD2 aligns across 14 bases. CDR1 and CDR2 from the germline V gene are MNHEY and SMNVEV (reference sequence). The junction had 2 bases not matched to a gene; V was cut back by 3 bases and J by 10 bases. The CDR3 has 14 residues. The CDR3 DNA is TGTGCCAGCAGTTTTGGACTAGCGGGAGGCGAGCAGTTCTTC. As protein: CASSFGLAGGEQFF.

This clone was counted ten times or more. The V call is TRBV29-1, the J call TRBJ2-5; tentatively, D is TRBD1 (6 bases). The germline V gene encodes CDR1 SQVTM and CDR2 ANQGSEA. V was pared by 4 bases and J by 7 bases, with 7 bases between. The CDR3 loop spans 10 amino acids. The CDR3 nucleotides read TGCAGCGTTGGAGGGGGGACCCAGTACTTC. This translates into CSVGGGTQYF. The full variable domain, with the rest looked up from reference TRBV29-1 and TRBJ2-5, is SAVISQKPSRDICQRGTSLTIQCQVDSQVTMMFWYRQQPGQSLTLIATANQGSEATYESGFVIDKFPISRPNLTFSTLTVSNMSPEDSSIYLCSVGGGTQYFGPGTRLLVL.

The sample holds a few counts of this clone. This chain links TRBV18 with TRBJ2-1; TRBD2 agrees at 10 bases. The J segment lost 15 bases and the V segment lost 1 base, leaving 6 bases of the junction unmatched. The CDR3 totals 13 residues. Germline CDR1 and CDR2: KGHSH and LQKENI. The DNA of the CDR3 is TGTGCCAGCTCACCACTCGAGCGGGAGGGCCGGTTCTTC. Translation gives CASSPLEREGRFF.

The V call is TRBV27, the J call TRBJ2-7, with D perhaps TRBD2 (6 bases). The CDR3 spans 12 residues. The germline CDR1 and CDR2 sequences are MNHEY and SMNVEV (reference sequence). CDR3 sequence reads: CAAGRSSYEQYF. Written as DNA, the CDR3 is TGTGCAGCGGGCAGGAGCTCCTACGAGCAGTACTTC.

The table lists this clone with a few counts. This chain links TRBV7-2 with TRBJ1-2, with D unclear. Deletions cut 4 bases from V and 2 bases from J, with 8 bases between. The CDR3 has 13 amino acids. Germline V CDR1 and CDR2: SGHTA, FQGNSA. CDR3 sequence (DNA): TGTGCCAGCAGCTCCGGACTGAACTATGGCTACACCTTC. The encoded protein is CASSSGLNYGYTF.

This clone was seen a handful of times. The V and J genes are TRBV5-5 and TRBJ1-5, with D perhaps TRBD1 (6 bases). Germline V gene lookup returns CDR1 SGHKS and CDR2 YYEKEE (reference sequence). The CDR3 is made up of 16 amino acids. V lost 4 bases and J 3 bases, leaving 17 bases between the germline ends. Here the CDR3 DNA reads TGTGCCAGCAGCGGACACCCGGGACATCCCAATCAGCCCCAGCATTTT. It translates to CASSGHPGHPNQPQHF.

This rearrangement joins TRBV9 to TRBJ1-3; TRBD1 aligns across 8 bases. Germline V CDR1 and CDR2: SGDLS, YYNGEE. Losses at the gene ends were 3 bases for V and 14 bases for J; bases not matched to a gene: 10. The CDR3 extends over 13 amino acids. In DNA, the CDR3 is TGTGCCAGCAGCGCCAGTCCACAGGGGGGCTTATATTTT. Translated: CASSASPQGGLYF.

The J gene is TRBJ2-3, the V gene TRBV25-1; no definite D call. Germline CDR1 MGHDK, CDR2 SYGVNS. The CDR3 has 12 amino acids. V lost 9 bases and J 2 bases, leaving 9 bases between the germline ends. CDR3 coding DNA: TGTGCCAGTTCACCGACCACAGATACGCAGTATTTT. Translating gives CASSPTTDTQYF.

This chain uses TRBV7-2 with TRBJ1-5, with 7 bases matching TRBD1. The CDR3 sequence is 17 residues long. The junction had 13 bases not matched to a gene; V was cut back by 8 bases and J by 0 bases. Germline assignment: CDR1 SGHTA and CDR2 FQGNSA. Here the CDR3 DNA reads TGTGCCAGCTCCCGACAGGGACATCGATATAGCAATCAGCCCCAGCATTTT. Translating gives CASSRQGHRYSNQPQHF.

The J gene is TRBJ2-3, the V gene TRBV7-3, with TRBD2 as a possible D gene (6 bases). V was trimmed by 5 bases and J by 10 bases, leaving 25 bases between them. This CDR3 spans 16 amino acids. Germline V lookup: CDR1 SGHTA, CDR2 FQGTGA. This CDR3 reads CASSPTPLEGSRAQYF. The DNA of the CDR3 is TGTGCCAGCAGCCCTACCCCCTTGGAGGGGTCCCGAGCGCAGTATTTT.

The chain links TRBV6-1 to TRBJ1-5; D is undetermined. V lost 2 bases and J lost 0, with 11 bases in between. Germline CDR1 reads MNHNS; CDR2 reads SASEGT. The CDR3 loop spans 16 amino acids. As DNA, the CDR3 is TGTGCCAGCAGTGAACCAGGCGGATATAGCAATCAGCCCCAGCATTTT. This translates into CASSEPGGYSNQPQHF.

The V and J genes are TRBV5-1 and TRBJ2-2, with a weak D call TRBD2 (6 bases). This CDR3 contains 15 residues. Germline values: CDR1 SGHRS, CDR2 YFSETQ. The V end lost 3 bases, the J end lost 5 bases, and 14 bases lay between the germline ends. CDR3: CASSSEGRSTGELFF. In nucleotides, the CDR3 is TGCGCCAGCAGCTCGGAGGGGAGAAGTACCGGGGAGCTGTTTTTT.

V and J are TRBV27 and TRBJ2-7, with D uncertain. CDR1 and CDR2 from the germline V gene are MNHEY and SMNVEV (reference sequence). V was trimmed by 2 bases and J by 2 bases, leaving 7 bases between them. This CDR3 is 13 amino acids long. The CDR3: CASSLALPYEQYF. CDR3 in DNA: TGTGCCAGCAGTTTAGCGCTTCCCTACGAGCAGTACTTC.

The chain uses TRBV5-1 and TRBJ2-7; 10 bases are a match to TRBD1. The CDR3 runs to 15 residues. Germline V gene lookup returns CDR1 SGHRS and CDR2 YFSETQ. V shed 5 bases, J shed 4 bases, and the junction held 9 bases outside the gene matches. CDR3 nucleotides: TGCGCCAGCAGTTGCCGGGACAGGGGTTGGTACGAGCAGTACTTC. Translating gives CASSCRDRGWYEQYF.

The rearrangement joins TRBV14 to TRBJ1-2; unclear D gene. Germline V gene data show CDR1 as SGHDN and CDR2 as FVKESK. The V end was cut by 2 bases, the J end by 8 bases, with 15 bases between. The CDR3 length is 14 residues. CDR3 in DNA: TGTGCCAGCAGCCAACCACCCGGCGGTGGGGGCTACACCTTC. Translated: CASSQPPGGGGYTF.

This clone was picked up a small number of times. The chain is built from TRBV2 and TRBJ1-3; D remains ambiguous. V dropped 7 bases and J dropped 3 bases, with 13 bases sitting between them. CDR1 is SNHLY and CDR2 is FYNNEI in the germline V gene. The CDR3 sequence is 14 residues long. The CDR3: CASTHPPIGNTIYF. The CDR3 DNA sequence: TGTGCCAGCACCCATCCCCCTATTGGAAACACCATATATTTT.